These 23 T cell receptor beta chains share one sample of origin, sequenced in a study of patients and donors after allogeneic stem cell transplantation. TCRdb reprocessed the RT-PCR reads with MiXCR, giving one entry per CDR3 protein. The table shows about 160,000 distinct CDR3 sequences, with roughly 31% occurring only once. Sequences were obtained from blood, either unsorted or a sorted T cell fraction (not recorded which). The receptors were gathered from a human donor who was either an allogeneic HSCT recipient or a stem cell or donor lymphocyte infusion donor (not recorded which). It is not recorded whose cells these are; they may come from a transplant donor.

The chain joins TRBV9 to TRBJ2-7, with no clear D. CDR1 and CDR2 (germline): SGDLS, YYNGEE. There are 13 residues in the CDR3. With 0 bases removed from V and 2 bases from J, the gap between germline ends came to 6 bases. The CDR3 region is CASSVGPPYEQYF. In DNA, the CDR3 is TGTGCCAGCAGCGTAGGACCGCCCTACGAGCAGTACTTC.

The chain joins TRBV5-1 to TRBJ2-1, with D possibly matching TRBD2 (6 bases). The CDR3 consists of 17 residues. Trimming removed 4 bases from V and 0 bases from J, with 17 bases in between. Germline V gene lookup returns CDR1 SGHRS and CDR2 YFSETQ. The CDR3 sequence is CASSRGEAGTSYNEQFF. The CDR3 coding sequence is TGCGCCAGCAGCCGCGGGGAGGCGGGCACCTCCTACAATGAGCAGTTCTTC.

This chain connects TRBV12-3 or TRBV12-4 to TRBJ1-3, with D unclear. The V gene lost 3 bases and the J gene lost 9 bases, with 15 bases spanning the gap. The CDR3 has 14 residues. CDR3 protein: CASSFVGRGGTIYF. Here the CDR3 DNA reads TGTGCCAGCAGTTTCGTGGGAAGAGGAGGCACCATATATTTT.

This clonotype was observed a few times. The J gene is TRBJ1-2, the V gene TRBV7-9; D is perhaps TRBD1 (6 bases). This CDR3 has 14 residues. V was pared by 4 bases and J by 7 bases, with 16 bases between. CDR1 SEHNR and CDR2 FQNEAQ come from the germline V gene (reference sequence). CDR3 loop: CASSSYRDIAGYTF. The CDR3 DNA is TGTGCCAGCAGCTCATACAGGGACATAGCTGGCTACACCTTC. The whole variable domain, filled in from reference TRBV7-9 and TRBJ1-2, reads DTGVSQNPRHKITKRGQNVTFRCDPISEHNRLYWYRQTLGQGPEFLTYFQNEAQLEKSRLLSDRFSAERPKGSFSTLEIQRTEQGDSAMYLCASSSYRDIAGYTFGSGTRLTVV.

This clonotype occurred a few times. V gene TRBV12-3 or TRBV12-4 combines with J gene TRBJ2-5; tentatively, D is TRBD1 (5 bases). The CDR3 contains 13 residues. Trimming cost V 6 bases and J 1 base, with 9 bases left between them. CDR3 protein: CASSRQSQETQYF. For the CDR3, the DNA is TGTGCCAGCAGCCGACAGAGCCAAGAGACCCAGTACTTC.

The V gene is TRBV7-2, the J gene TRBJ2-1; 8 nucleotides align to TRBD2. CDR1 and CDR2 (germline): SGHTA, FQGNSA. The CDR3 is 15 amino acids. The junction had 7 bases not matched to a gene; V was cut back by 3 bases and J by 6 bases. This CDR3 reads CASSFRAGVANEQFF. The CDR3 nucleotides read TGTGCCAGCAGCTTCCGAGCGGGAGTAGCCAATGAGCAGTTCTTC. The complete variable domain, with remaining parts taken from reference TRBV7-2 and TRBJ2-1, reads GAGVSQSPSNKVTEKGKDVELRCDPISGHTALYWYRQSLGQGLEFLIYFQGNSAPDKSGLPSDRFSAERTGGSVSTLTIQRTQQEDSAVYLCASSFRAGVANEQFFGPGTRLTVL.

This clonotype was detected only a few times. This sequence joins TRBV15 and TRBJ1-4; no definite D call. V was cut by 0 bases and J by 13 bases, with 12 bases left in between. Germline V gives CDR1 LNHNV, CDR2 YYDKDF (reference sequence). This CDR3 comprises 13 residues. This chain's CDR3 is CATSREGRQLLFF. CDR3 coding DNA: TGTGCCACCAGCAGAGAAGGGAGACAACTACTGTTTTTT. The full variable domain, in which reference TRBV15 and TRBJ1-4 provide the parts outside the CDR3, is DAMVIQNPRYQVTQFGKPVTLSCSQTLNHNVMYWYQQKSSQAPKLLFHYYDKDFNNEADTPDNFQSRRPNTSFCFLDIRSPGLGDTAMYLCATSREGRQLLFFGSGTQLSVL.

This clonotype appeared a few times. V is TRBV12-3 or TRBV12-4 and J is TRBJ2-1, with D possibly matching TRBD2 (6 bases). Between the trimmed V and J ends, which lost 4 bases and 3 bases, there was a span of 16 bases. CDR3 size: 16 residues. The CDR3 coding sequence is TGTGCCAGCAGTTCGGGTAAGGGAGGCCACTACAATGAGCAGTTCTTC. This sequence encodes CASSSGKGGHYNEQFF.

This clonotype was picked up one time. This sequence may be a read error, since a much larger clone differs from it by one base. J is TRBJ1-2 and V is TRBV6-2 or TRBV6-3; D is unresolved. The germline gives CDR1 MNHEY, CDR2 SVGEGT. The CDR3 has 12 residues. CDR3 bases: TGTGCCAGCAGTTACTCCTACTATGCCTACACCTTC. Translation gives CASSYSYYAYTF.

The V and J genes are TRBV9 and TRBJ2-5; tentative D call: TRBD1 (5 bases). Germline assignment: CDR1 SGDLS and CDR2 YYNGEE. There are 15 residues in the CDR3. V lost 0 bases to trimming and J lost 5 bases, with 14 bases between them. The CDR3 sequence is CASSVAQGRRETQYF. In nucleotides, the CDR3 is TGTGCCAGCAGCGTAGCTCAGGGAAGACGGGAGACCCAGTACTTC.

V is TRBV7-8 and J is TRBJ2-2; 12 bases map to TRBD2. The CDR3 covers 17 residues. V gave up 5 bases and J gave up 2 bases; unmatched junction bases: 6. Germline V gene sequence: CDR1 SGHVS, CDR2 FQNEAQ. CDR3 sequence (DNA): TGTGCCAGCAGCCCGGGACTAGCGGGCGAAAACACCGGGGAGCTGTTTTTT. Amino acid sequence: CASSPGLAGENTGELFF.

This clonotype was seen repeatedly, ten times or more. V usage is TRBV6-2 or TRBV6-3 and J usage is TRBJ1-5; the match to TRBD1 covers 11 bases. Germline trimming cut 6 bases from V and 5 bases from J; bases unmatched to any gene: 6. Germline CDR1 and CDR2: MNHEY and SVGEGT. The CDR3 has 15 amino acids. CDR3 protein: CASSRTGGPDQPQHF. CDR3 sequence (DNA): TGTGCCAGCAGCCGGACAGGGGGCCCGGATCAGCCCCAGCATTTT.

The gene calls are TRBV24-1 and TRBJ2-2; perhaps D is TRBD1 or TRBD2 (5 bases each). With 5 bases removed from V and 0 bases from J, the gap between germline ends came to 15 bases. The CDR3 consists of 17 residues. CDR1 and CDR2 (germline): KGHDR, SFDVKD. The CDR3 nucleotides read TGTGCCACCAGTGGGGGGACGGGATCCCCGAACACCGGGGAGCTGTTTTTT. This codes for CATSGGTGSPNTGELFF.

This clonotype was found a few times. The J gene is TRBJ1-5, the V gene TRBV20-1; 9 bases agree with TRBD1. This CDR3 has 15 amino acids. The V and J ends lost 1 base and 5 bases, in that order; junction bases with no gene match: 6. Germline CDR1 is DFQATT and CDR2 is SNEGSKA (reference sequence). CDR3 bases: TGCAGTGCTAGAGGCGGGACAGGGAATGATCAGCCCCAGCATTTT. Its protein is CSARGGTGNDQPQHF.

The gene calls are TRBV12-3 or TRBV12-4 and TRBJ2-4, with no clear D. V lost 7 bases, J lost 0 bases, and 10 bases lay in between. The CDR3 extends over 14 amino acids. The CDR3 nucleotides read TGTGCCAGCAACGGACCTCTAGCCAAAAACATTCAGTACTTC. It codes for CASNGPLAKNIQYF.

There are many counts of this clonotype. The chain joins TRBV12-3 or TRBV12-4 to TRBJ1-5, with unresolved D. The CDR3 is 16 residues long. V gave up 3 bases and J gave up 3 bases, with 15 bases separating them. The DNA for the CDR3 is TGTGCCAGCAGTTTGAGGTCAGGAGGCTTCAATCAGCCCCAGCATTTT. This gives the protein CASSLRSGGFNQPQHF.

The J gene is TRBJ1-2, the V gene TRBV20-1; tentatively, D is TRBD1 (5 bases). The CDR3 extends over 13 amino acids. Germline V gene lookup returns CDR1 DFQATT and CDR2 SNEGSKA (reference sequence). Trimming stripped 3 bases from V and 6 bases from J, with 14 bases between. CDR3 bases: TGCAGTGCTAGGGCGGGCAGGGTGGATGGCTACACCTTC. As protein: CSARAGRVDGYTF.

The CDR3 loop reads CASSQDKSSLNTEAFF. CDR3 in DNA: TGTGCCAGCAGCCAAGACAAGAGTAGCCTGAACACTGAAGCTTTCTTT. The chain joins TRBV4-2 to TRBJ1-1, with no clear D. Germline assignment: CDR1 LGHNA and CDR2 YNFKEQ. V lost 0 bases and J 0 bases, leaving 11 bases between the germline ends. The CDR3 spans 16 residues.

This clonotype was counted only a few times. This chain uses TRBV4-3 with TRBJ2-3; 9 bases fit TRBD1. CDR3 size: 15 residues. CDR1 is LGHNA and CDR2 is YSLEER in the germline V gene. The J segment lost 5 bases and the V segment lost 2 bases, leaving 5 bases of the junction unmatched. CDR3 sequence (DNA): TGCGCCAGCAGCCAACTACAGGGGGCGCAAGATACGCAGTATTTT. This codes for CASSQLQGAQDTQYF.

This clonotype was seen a few times. This chain links TRBV20-1 with TRBJ2-1, with 10 positions matching TRBD2. CDR1 and CDR2 from the germline V gene are DFQATT and SNEGSKA (reference sequence). V was clipped by 6 bases and J by 4 bases; unmatched bases: 6. This CDR3 contains 14 residues. CDR3: CSALAGAVYNEQFF. The CDR3 DNA follows: TGCAGTGCCCTAGCGGGAGCGGTTTACAATGAGCAGTTCTTC.

This clonotype was counted a few times. The chain joins TRBV3-1 to TRBJ2-1; D gene unclear. CDR3 length equals 16 residues. Between the trimmed V and J ends, which lost 4 bases and 6 bases, there was a span of 19 bases. Germline CDR1 and CDR2: LGHDT and YNNKEL (reference sequence). In nucleotides, the CDR3 is TGTGCCAGCAGCCCGCTCTTTCGGTCCCCCTCCAATGAGCAGTTCTTC. Translation: CASSPLFRSPSNEQFF.

This clonotype was seen only a few times. The rearrangement joins TRBV6-2 or TRBV6-3 to TRBJ2-1; possibly TRBD2 for D (6 bases). The CDR3 contains 16 residues. Trimming left V 5 bases short and J 3 bases short, with 17 bases between. Germline V gene sequence: CDR1 MNHEY, CDR2 SVGEGT. The CDR3, as DNA: TGTGCCAGCAGTAATTTCGGGAGCGGAGGCTACAATGAGCAGTTCTTC. Amino acid sequence: CASSNFGSGGYNEQFF.

CDR3 bases: TGTGCCAGCAGCTTGGGTCCGACAGGCGGGGTGAATGGACTGTTTTTT. Its protein is CASSLGPTGGVNGLFF. This rearrangement joins TRBV7-2 to TRBJ1-4; tentative D call: TRBD1 (6 bases). Looked up from germline, CDR1 is SGHTA and CDR2 is FQGNSA. The V and J ends lost 3 bases and 13 bases respectively, with 24 bases between them. The CDR3 is 16 residues long.